The 19 T cell receptor beta chains in this list originate from one sample, sequenced in a study of T cells expressing NK-cell markers. TCRdb reprocessed the 5' RACE reads and reports one entry per CDR3 protein, with no DNA. Its clone listing holds roughly 690 distinct CDR3 sequences. Sequenced material: blood T cells: a sorted CD56 or NKG2C T cell subset, CD4+ or CD8+ T cells, or bulk PBMC T cells (not recorded which). The source of these receptors is a young woman in good health.

This rearrangement joins TRBV12-3 or TRBV12-4 to TRBJ2-7. The CDR3 consists of 13 residues. The CDR3 spells CASSFWGTYEQYF.

This rearrangement joins TRBV18 to TRBJ2-1. Germline CDR1 reads KGHSH; CDR2 reads LQKENI. This CDR3 has 15 amino acids. The CDR3 protein is CASSPRGSSYNEQFF.

This chain connects TRBV9 to TRBJ2-1; lacking DNA, the TRBD1 call made by TCRdb goes unchecked. Germline assignment: CDR1 SGDLS and CDR2 YYNGEE. The CDR3 sequence is 17 residues long. CDR3 sequence reads: CASSVEGGWSSYNEQFF.

V and J are TRBV25-1 and TRBJ2-1. The CDR3 extends over 13 amino acids. Germline V gives CDR1 MGHDK, CDR2 SYGVNS. The CDR3 spells CASSEPLYNEQFF.

This chain's CDR3 is CASSSSGVPNQPQHF. The chain links TRBV7-9 to TRBJ1-5; the TCRdb D gene call, TRBD1, has no DNA to confirm it. The length of the CDR3 is 15 residues. Germline values: CDR1 SEHNR, CDR2 FQNEAQ (reference sequence).

V is TRBV2 and J is TRBJ1-1; the TCRdb D gene call, TRBD1, has no DNA to confirm it. CDR3 length equals 16 residues. CDR1 SNHLY and CDR2 FYNNEI come from the germline V gene. The CDR3 sequence is CASPYARVAHGSGAFF.

V is TRBV7-2 and J is TRBJ2-2; TCRdb names TRBD2, which stays unverified in the absence of DNA. CDR1 SGHTA and CDR2 FQGNSA come from the germline V gene. This CDR3 is built from 16 residues. CDR3 loop: CASSLVPSGRAGELFF.

Measured by frequency, this clonotype is hyperexpanded. The chain recombines TRBV7-9 with TRBJ2-1; TCRdb outputs TRBD1, but without DNA this stays unchecked. The CDR3 runs 16 residues. Germline values: CDR1 SEHNR, CDR2 FQNEAQ (reference sequence). The CDR3 sequence is CASSLPKDRGDVEQFF. The full variable domain, in which reference TRBV7-9 and TRBJ2-1 provide the parts outside the CDR3, is DTGVSQNPRHKITKRGQNVTFRCDPISEHNRLYWYRQTLGQGPEFLTYFQNEAQLEKSRLLSDRFSAERPKGSFSTLEIQRTEQGDSAMYLCASSLPKDRGDVEQFFGPGTRLTVL.

The V gene is TRBV20-1, the J gene TRBJ2-1. CDR1 and CDR2 (germline): DFQATT, SNEGSKA (reference sequence). The CDR3 sequence is 13 residues long. CDR3 amino acids: CSARDTYSHEQFF.

The V gene is TRBV27, the J gene TRBJ2-1; the D gene TCRdb calls, TRBD2, cannot be checked with no DNA. Germline values: CDR1 MNHEY, CDR2 SMNVEV (reference sequence). The CDR3 extends over 18 amino acids. CDR3 protein: CASSLYGGWGGSYNEQFF.

J is TRBJ1-6 and V is TRBV7-3. Germline CDR1 and CDR2: SGHTA and FQGTGA. This CDR3 has 15 residues. The CDR3 is CASSLGPRYNSPLHF.

V usage is TRBV7-9 and J usage is TRBJ2-5; the TRBD1 assignment by TCRdb is unverifiable without DNA. CDR3 length equals 13 residues. The V gene's germline CDR1 is SEHNR and CDR2 FQNEAQ (reference sequence). The CDR3 here is CASSLTGWETQYF.

The chain employs TRBV12-5 and TRBJ1-2; TCRdb selects TRBD1, and the lack of DNA leaves this call unchecked. The CDR3 is 15 residues long. Germline CDR1 LGHNT, CDR2 FRNRAP. The CDR3 reads CASGLATFRTDGYTF.

The chain carries TRBV7-3 and TRBJ1-1; TCRdb proposes TRBD1, but this gene call is untestable without DNA. Germline assignment: CDR1 SGHTA and CDR2 FQGTGA. This CDR3 is built from 13 residues. CDR3 sequence reads: CASSLSGHTEAFF.

The chain recombines TRBV7-9 with TRBJ2-7; absent DNA, TCRdb's TRBD1 call cannot be checked. CDR1 SEHNR and CDR2 FQNEAQ come from the germline V gene (reference sequence). The CDR3 covers 17 residues. The CDR3 loop is CASSSARGGRASYEQYF.

This chain connects TRBV25-1 to TRBJ2-1; TCRdb indicates TRBD1, and absent DNA this call remains unverified. Germline CDR1 is MGHDK and CDR2 is SYGVNS. The CDR3 has 15 residues. The CDR3 sequence is CASREGGGAYNEQFF.

V usage is TRBV3-1 and J usage is TRBJ2-4; TCRdb proposes TRBD2, but this gene call is untestable without DNA. The CDR3 extends over 16 amino acids. The germline gives CDR1 LGHDT, CDR2 YNNKEL (reference sequence). The CDR3: CASSQTGLAIMGIQYF.

V and J are TRBV7-9 and TRBJ2-5. CDR3 size: 15 residues. Looked up from germline, CDR1 is SEHNR and CDR2 is FQNEAQ (reference sequence). The CDR3 is CASSSWAENGETQYF.

The chain combines TRBV14 with TRBJ2-7; TCRdb names TRBD1, which stays unverified in the absence of DNA. The CDR3 consists of 15 residues. Looked up from germline, CDR1 is SGHDN and CDR2 is FVKESK. The CDR3 sequence is CASSRYRGYSYEQYF.